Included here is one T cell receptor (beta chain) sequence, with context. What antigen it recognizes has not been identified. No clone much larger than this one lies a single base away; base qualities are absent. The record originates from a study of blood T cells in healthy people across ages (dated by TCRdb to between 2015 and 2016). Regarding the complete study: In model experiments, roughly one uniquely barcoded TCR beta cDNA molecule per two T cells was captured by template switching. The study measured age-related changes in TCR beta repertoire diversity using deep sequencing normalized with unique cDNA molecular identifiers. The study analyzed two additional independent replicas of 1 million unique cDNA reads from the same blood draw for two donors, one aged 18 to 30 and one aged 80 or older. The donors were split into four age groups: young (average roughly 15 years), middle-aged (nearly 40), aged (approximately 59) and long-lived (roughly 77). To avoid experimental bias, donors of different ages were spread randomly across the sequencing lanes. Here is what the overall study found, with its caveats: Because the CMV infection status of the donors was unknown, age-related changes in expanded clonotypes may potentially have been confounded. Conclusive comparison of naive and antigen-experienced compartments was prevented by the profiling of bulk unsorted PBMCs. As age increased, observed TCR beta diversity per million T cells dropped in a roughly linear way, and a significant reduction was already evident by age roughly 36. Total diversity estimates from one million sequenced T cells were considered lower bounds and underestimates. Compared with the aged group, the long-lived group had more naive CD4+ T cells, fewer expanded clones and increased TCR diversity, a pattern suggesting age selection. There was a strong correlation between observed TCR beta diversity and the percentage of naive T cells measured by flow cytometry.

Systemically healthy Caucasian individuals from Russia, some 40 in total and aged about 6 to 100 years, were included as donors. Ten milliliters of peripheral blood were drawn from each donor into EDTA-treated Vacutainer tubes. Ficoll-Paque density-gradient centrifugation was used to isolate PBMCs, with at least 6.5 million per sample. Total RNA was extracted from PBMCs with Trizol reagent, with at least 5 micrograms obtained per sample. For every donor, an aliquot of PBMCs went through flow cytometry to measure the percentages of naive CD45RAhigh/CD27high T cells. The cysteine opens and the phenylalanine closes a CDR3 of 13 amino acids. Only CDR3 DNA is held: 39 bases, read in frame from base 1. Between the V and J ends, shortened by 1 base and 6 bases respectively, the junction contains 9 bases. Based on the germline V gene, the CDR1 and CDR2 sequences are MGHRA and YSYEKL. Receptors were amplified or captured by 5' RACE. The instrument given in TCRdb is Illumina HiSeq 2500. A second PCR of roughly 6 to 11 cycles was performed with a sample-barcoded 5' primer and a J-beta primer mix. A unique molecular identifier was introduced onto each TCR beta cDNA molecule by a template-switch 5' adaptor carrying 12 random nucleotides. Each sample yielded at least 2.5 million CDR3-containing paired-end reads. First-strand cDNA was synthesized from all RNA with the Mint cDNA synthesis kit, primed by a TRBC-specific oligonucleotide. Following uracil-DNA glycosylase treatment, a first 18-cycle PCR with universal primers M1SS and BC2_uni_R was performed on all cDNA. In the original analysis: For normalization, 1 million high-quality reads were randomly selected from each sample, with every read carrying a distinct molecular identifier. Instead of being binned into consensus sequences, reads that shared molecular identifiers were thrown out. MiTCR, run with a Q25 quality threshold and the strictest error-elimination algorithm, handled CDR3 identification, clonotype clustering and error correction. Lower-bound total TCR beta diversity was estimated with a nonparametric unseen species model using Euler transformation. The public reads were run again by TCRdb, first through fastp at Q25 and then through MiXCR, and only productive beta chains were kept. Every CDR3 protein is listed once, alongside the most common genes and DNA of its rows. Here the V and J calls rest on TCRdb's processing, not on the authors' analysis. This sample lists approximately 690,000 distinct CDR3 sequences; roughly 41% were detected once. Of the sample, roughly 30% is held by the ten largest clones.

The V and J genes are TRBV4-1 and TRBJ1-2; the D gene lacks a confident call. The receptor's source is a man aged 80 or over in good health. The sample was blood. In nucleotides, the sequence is TGCGCCAGCAGCCAAGTAGCCGGGAATGGCTACACCTTC. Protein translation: CASSQVAGNGYTF.